This T cell receptor (beta chain) came from a study of naive and memory T cell subsets. Regarding this clonotype: Its target is not known.

Study-level findings and limits: Naive repertoires, especially CD8, held a few larger clonotypes, possibly memory cells re-expressing CD45RA.

The beta constant-region primer was an equimolar mix of two oligonucleotides covering TRBC1 and TRBC2. TCRdb reprocessed the UMI-ligation and nested PCR reads with MiXCR, giving one entry per CDR3 protein. The sample includes around 160,000 distinct CDR3 sequences, more than 15% of them seen just once. The J segment lost 2 bases and the V segment lost 4 bases, leaving 5 bases of the junction unmatched. The CDR3 is 15 amino acids. The germline gives CDR1 LNHDA, CDR2 SQIVND (reference sequence). Sample: naive CD4+ T cells from blood. This clonotype originated in a human donor in good health. V usage is TRBV19 and J usage is TRBJ2-7, with 10 bases matching TRBD1. The CDR3 sequence: CASSTGTGATYEQYF. CDR3 nucleotide sequence: TGTGCCAGTAGTACCGGGACAGGGGCCACCTACGAGCAGTACTTC.